What follows are 15 T cell receptor beta chains derived from one specimen sequenced in a study of cytomegalovirus exposure and HLA in healthy donors. PCR primers comprised 60 Vbeta and 13 Jbeta primers. Data came from immunoSEQ multiplex PCR; TCRdb stores just in-frame clones and leaves some out. The top ten clones hold 1.8% of a sample with fewer than 250,000 clones, 70% to 80% of them seen once. Source material: PBMCs. These receptors were taken from a woman aged 25 to 39 in good health and CMV-seronegative.

This clone was seen more than once but under ten times. The chain employs TRBV29-1 and TRBJ2-6; D remains ambiguous. In germline, CDR1 is SQVTM, CDR2 ANQGSEA. This CDR3 comprises 14 residues. Trimming left V 0 bases short and J 0 bases short, with 3 bases between. CDR3 region: CSVEDFSGANVLTF. The CDR3 DNA reads as TGCAGCGTTGAAGACTTCTCTGGGGCCAACGTCCTGACTTTC.

The rearrangement links TRBV18 to TRBJ1-2, with D uncertain. There are 14 residues in the CDR3. The ends were cut back, 3 bases at V and 1 base at J, with 9 bases in the middle. CDR1 and CDR2 from the germline V gene are KGHSH and LQKENI. Here the CDR3 reads CASSPATHNYGYTF. The CDR3 coding sequence is TGTGCCAGCTCACCCGCGACACATAACTATGGCTACACCTTC.

V gene TRBV29-1 combines with J gene TRBJ2-3; possibly TRBD1 for D (5 bases). Trimming pared 4 bases from V and 1 base from J, leaving 9 bases between. Germline CDR1 and CDR2: SQVTM and ANQGSEA. This CDR3 spans 13 amino acids. The CDR3 region is CSVGLGGTDTQYF. The DNA for the CDR3 is TGCAGCGTTGGTTTAGGGGGCACAGATACGCAGTATTTT.

The chain couples TRBV18 to TRBJ1-5, with D perhaps TRBD1 (6 bases). Germline loops: CDR1 KGHSH, CDR2 LQKENI. V was clipped by 2 bases and J by 5 bases, with 16 bases between them. The CDR3 covers 16 residues. CDR3 loop: CASSPGNRVGDQPQHF. The CDR3 bases are TGTGCCAGCTCACCAGGAAACAGGGTTGGGGATCAGCCCCAGCATTTT.

V and J are TRBV19 and TRBJ1-2; unclear D gene. The V end was cut by 3 bases, the J end by 7 bases, with 18 bases between. Germline V CDR1 and CDR2: LNHDA, SQIVND (reference sequence). This CDR3 has 15 amino acids. CDR3 DNA sequence: TGTGCCAGTAGTATGGGTCTGGGCAGACGTTTTGGCTACACCTTC. This translates into CASSMGLGRRFGYTF.

This chain uses TRBV2 with TRBJ1-1; a weak D match, TRBD1 (5 bases). This CDR3 has 12 residues. V shed 6 bases and J shed 4 bases, with 9 bases lying between them. CDR1 SNHLY and CDR2 FYNNEI come from the germline V gene. CDR3 amino acids: CASRGGFTEAFF. Written as DNA, the CDR3 is TGTGCCAGCAGGGGGGGATTCACTGAAGCTTTCTTT.

Comments on this clone: The junction does not match germline at one end; this may be a read error. The J gene is TRBJ2-3, the V gene TRBV5-1, with 11 bases identical to TRBD2. Germline-derived CDR1 and CDR2 are SGHRS and YFSETQ. There are 19 residues in the CDR3. CDR3 residues: CASSLRSSGRDKSTGTQYF. The CDR3 coding sequence is TGCGCCAGCAGCTTGAGAAGTAGCGGGAGGGATAAGAGCACAGGTACGCAGTATTTT.

This clone was seen once. This chain uses TRBV6-5 with TRBJ2-6, with D possibly TRBD2 on 5 matching bases. The CDR3 runs to 14 residues. Germline lookup yields CDR1 MNHEY and CDR2 SVGAGI. Trimming pared 10 bases from V and 4 bases from J, leaving 14 bases between. CDR3 amino acids: CATRVSAGANVLTF. DNA for the CDR3: TGTGCCACGCGGGTGAGTGCCGGGGCCAACGTCCTGACTTTC.

The chain couples TRBV6-1 to TRBJ2-7; D perhaps matches TRBD2 (5 bases). The CDR3 is made up of 13 amino acids. The germline V and J ends were trimmed by 6 bases and 7 bases, with 16 bases remaining between them. Looked up from germline, CDR1 is MNHNS and CDR2 is SASEGT. In DNA, the CDR3 is TGTGCCAGCAGCCGGGATCCCTTAATGGAGCAGTACTTC. Translating it yields CASSRDPLMEQYF.

The chain couples TRBV2 to TRBJ2-1; TRBD2 matches 8 bases. The germline CDR1 and CDR2 sequences are SNHLY and FYNNEI. This CDR3 has 14 amino acids. V was clipped by 6 bases and J by 5 bases; unmatched bases: 6. CDR3 region: CASRVAGLNNEQFF. The CDR3 DNA follows: TGTGCCAGCAGGGTAGCGGGACTTAACAATGAGCAGTTCTTC.

This clone came up a few times. The chain is built from TRBV6-6 and TRBJ1-1, with 8 bases lining up with TRBD1. CDR3 length: 13 residues. Germline V gene sequence: CDR1 MNHNY, CDR2 SVGAGI (reference sequence). J was trimmed by 11 bases and V by 2 bases; bases with no gene match: 7. The CDR3 DNA sequence: TGTGCCAGCAGTTACCCCACAGGGGGTCTGGCTTTCTTT. This sequence encodes CASSYPTGGLAFF.

The count of this clone is one. The chain combines TRBV6-5 with TRBJ1-1; 7 bases fit TRBD1. CDR1 is MNHEY, CDR2 SVGAGI, per germline. V gave up 6 bases and J gave up 3 bases; unmatched junction bases: 7. This CDR3 is built from 14 residues. CDR3 sequence reads: CASSPDRDHTEAFF. As DNA, the CDR3 is TGTGCCAGCAGCCCCGACAGGGATCACACTGAAGCTTTCTTT.

The rearrangement joins TRBV2 to TRBJ1-4; D not resolved. CDR1 and CDR2 from the germline V gene are SNHLY and FYNNEI. The CDR3 sequence is 13 residues long. The V and J ends lost 3 bases and 4 bases respectively, with 6 bases between them. The CDR3 bases are TGTGCCAGCAGTGAGGAGGGTAATGAAAAACTGTTTTTT. Amino acid sequence: CASSEEGNEKLFF.

V and J are TRBV30 and TRBJ1-1; D may be TRBD1 (5 bases). The germline V gene encodes CDR1 GTSNPN and CDR2 SVGIG (reference sequence). The CDR3 totals 13 residues. Trimming stripped 1 base from V and 5 bases from J, with 11 bases between. This chain's CDR3 is CAWSEQAGTEAFF. CDR3 bases: TGTGCCTGGAGTGAACAGGCGGGGACTGAAGCTTTCTTT.

V and J are TRBV29-1 and TRBJ2-5; D ambiguous. Trimming took off 7 bases at V and 1 base at J, with 10 bases between the two ends. The CDR3 runs to 12 residues. Germline CDR1 and CDR2: SQVTM and ANQGSEA. This CDR3 is CSEMTSQETQYF. In nucleotides, the CDR3 is TGCAGCGAAATGACAAGCCAAGAGACCCAGTACTTC. Full variable domain (missing parts from reference TRBV29-1 and TRBJ2-5): SAVISQKPSRDICQRGTSLTIQCQVDSQVTMMFWYRQQPGQSLTLIATANQGSEATYESGFVIDKFPISRPNLTFSTLTVSNMSPEDSSIYLCSEMTSQETQYFGPGTRLLVL.